The present entry profiles one T cell receptor beta chain with its context. Antigen specificity is unknown. This sample was taken from a study of cytomegalovirus exposure and HLA in healthy donors. The CDR3 has 17 amino acids. The V gene's germline CDR1 is SGHAT and CDR2 FQNNGV. The trim removed 1 base at V and 8 bases at J, leaving 16 bases unmatched. Healthy bone marrow donors made up the cohort. Broader study findings: There were 160 or so TCR beta chains listed as cytomegalovirus-associated. As a later analysis revealed, most CMV-associated TCR beta chains appeared HLA-restricted.

Both 60 Vbeta primers and 13 Jbeta primers went into the PCR. Assay used: immunoSEQ multiplex PCR; TCRdb lists only in-frame clones, some missing. The sample consists of about 120,000 clones, roughly 78% of them appearing once. The clonotype was recovered from a man aged 25-45 years in good health and CMV-seronegative. The chain couples TRBV11-2 to TRBJ2-7; 8 bases line up with TRBD2. Sequenced input: PBMCs. The CDR3: CASSLVGLRGVESKQYF. The DNA for the CDR3 is TGTGCCAGCAGCTTAGTCGGCCTGCGGGGGGTCGAATCTAAGCAGTACTTC.